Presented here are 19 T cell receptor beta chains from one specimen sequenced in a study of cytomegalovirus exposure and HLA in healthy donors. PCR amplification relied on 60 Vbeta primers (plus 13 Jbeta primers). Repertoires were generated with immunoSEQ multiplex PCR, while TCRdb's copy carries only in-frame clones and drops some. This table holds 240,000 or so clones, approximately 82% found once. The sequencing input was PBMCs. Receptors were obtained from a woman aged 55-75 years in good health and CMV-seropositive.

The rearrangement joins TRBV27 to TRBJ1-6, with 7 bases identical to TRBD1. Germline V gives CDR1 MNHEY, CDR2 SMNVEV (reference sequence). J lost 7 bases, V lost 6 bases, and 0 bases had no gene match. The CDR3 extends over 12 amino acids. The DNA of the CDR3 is TGTGCCAGCAGGACAGGGAATTCACCCCTCCACTTT. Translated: CASRTGNSPLHF.

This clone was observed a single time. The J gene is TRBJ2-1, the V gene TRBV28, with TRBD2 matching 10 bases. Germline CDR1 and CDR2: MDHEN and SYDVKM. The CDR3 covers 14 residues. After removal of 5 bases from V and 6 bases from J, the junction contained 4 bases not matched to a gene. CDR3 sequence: CASSLSGGGNEQFF. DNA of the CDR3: TGTGCCAGCAGTCTGAGCGGGGGGGGCAATGAGCAGTTCTTC. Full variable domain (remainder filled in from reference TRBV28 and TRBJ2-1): DVKVTQSSRYLVKRTGEKVFLECVQDMDHENMFWYRQDPGLGLRLIYFSYDVKMKEKGDIPEGYSVSREKKERFSLILESASTNQTSMYLCASSLSGGGNEQFFGPGTRLTVL.

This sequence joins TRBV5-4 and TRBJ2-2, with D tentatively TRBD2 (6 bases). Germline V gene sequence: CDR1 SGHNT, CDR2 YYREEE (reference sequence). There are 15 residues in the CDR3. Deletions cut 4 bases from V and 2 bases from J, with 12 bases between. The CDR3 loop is CASSGGTRNTGELFF. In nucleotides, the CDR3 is TGTGCCAGCAGCGGGGGGACTCGAAACACCGGGGAGCTGTTTTTT. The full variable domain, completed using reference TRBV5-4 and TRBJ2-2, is ETGVTQSPTHLIKTRGQQVTLRCSSQSGHNTVSWYQQALGQGPQFIFQYYREEENGRGNFPPRFSGLQFPNYSSELNVNALELDDSALYLCASSGGTRNTGELFFGEGSRLTVL.

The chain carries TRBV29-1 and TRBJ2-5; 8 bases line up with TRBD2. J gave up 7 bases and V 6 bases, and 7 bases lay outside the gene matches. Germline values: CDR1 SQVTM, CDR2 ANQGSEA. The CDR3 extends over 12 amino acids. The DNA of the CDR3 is TGCAGCGTGGGGACTAGTTCAGGGACCCAGTACTTC. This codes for CSVGTSSGTQYF.

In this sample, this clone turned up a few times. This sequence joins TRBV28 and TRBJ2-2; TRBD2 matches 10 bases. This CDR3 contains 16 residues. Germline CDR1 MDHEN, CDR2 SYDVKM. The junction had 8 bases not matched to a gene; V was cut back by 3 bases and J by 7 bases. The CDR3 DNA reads TGTGCCAGCAGTTTCACTAGCGGGAACTGGGGCGGGGAGCTGTTTTTT. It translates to CASSFTSGNWGGELFF.

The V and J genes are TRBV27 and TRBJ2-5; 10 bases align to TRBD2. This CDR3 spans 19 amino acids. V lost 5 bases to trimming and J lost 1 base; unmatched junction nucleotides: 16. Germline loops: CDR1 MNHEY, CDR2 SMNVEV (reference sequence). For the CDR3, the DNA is TGTGCCAGCAGTCGGTTCCAACGACTAGCGGGTATTTTCCAAGAGACCCAGTACTTC. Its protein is CASSRFQRLAGIFQETQYF.

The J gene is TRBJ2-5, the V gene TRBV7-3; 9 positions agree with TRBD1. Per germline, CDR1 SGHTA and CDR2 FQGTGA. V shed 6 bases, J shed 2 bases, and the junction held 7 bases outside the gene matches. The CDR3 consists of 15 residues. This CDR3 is CASSYGQGRQETQYF. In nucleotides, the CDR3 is TGTGCCAGCAGTTACGGACAGGGGAGGCAAGAGACCCAGTACTTC.

The CDR3 protein is CASELGTATGELFF. CDR3 in DNA: TGTGCCAGTGAGTTGGGGACTGCCACCGGGGAGCTGTTTTTT. The chain joins TRBV19 to TRBJ2-2; weak D call: TRBD2 (6 bases). Germline V gene data show CDR1 as LNHDA and CDR2 as SQIVND (reference sequence). The germline V and J ends were trimmed by 8 bases and 4 bases, with 14 bases remaining between them. The CDR3 is 14 amino acids.

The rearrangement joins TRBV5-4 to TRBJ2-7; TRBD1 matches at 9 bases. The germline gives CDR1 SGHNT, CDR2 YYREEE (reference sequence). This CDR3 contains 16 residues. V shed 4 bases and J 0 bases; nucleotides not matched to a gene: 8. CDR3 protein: CASSRFPGQGSYEQYF. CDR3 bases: TGTGCCAGCAGCAGGTTTCCGGGACAGGGCTCCTACGAGCAGTACTTC.

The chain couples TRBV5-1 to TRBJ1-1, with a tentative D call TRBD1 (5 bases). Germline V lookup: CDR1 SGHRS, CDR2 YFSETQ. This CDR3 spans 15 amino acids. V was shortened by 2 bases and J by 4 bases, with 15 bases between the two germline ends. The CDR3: CASSLGTRGVTEAFF. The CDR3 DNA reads TGCGCCAGCAGCTTAGGGACCCGGGGGGTCACTGAAGCTTTCTTT.

The CDR3 DNA follows: TGTGCCAGCAGCTTCCATCCCACTAGCGGTACAGAGACCCAGTACTTC. Its translation: CASSFHPTSGTETQYF. The rearrangement links TRBV9 to TRBJ2-5, with 8 bases aligning to TRBD2. Germline V gene sequence: CDR1 SGDLS, CDR2 YYNGEE. This CDR3 has 16 amino acids. The V and J ends lost 4 bases and 4 bases, in that order; junction bases with no gene match: 12.

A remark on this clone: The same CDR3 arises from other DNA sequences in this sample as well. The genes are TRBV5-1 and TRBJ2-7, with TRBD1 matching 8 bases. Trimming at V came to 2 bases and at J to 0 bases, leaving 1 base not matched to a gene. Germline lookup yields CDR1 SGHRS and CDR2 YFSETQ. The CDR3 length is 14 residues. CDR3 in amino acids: CASSFTGGSYEQYF. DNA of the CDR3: TGCGCCAGCAGCTTTACAGGGGGCTCCTACGAGCAGTACTTC.

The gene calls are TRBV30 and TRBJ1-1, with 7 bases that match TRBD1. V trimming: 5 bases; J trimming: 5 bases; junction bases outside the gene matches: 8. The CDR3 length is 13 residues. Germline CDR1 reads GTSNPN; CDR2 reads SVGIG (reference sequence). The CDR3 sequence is CAWSRQGGTEAFF. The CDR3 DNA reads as TGTGCCTGGTCCCGTCAGGGGGGAACTGAAGCTTTCTTT.

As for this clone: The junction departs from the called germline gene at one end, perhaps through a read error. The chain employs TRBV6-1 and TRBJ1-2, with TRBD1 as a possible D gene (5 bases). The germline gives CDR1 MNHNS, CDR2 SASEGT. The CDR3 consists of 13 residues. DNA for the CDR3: TGTGCCAGCAGTGGACAGCCTACCCTAGGTCTCTCCTTC. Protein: CASSGQPTLGLSF.

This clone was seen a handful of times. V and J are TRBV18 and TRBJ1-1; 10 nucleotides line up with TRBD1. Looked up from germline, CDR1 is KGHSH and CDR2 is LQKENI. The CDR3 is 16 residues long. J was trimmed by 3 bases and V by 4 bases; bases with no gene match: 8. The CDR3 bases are TGTGCCAGCTCACGGGACAGGGGCAGGAGTGACACTGAAGCTTTCTTT. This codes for CASSRDRGRSDTEAFF.

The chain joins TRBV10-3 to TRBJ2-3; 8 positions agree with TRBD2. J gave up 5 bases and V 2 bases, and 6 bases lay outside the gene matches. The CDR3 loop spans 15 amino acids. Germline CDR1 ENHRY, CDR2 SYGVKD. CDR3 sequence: CAISETSGLRDTQYF. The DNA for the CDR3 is TGTGCCATCAGTGAGACTAGCGGCTTGCGAGATACGCAGTATTTT.

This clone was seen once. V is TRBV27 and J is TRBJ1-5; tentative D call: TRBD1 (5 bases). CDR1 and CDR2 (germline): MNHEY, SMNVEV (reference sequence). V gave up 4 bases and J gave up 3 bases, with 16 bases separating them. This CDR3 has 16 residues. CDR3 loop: CASSSSATGTNQPQHF. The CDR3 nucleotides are TGTGCCAGCAGTTCCTCGGCTACAGGTACCAATCAGCCCCAGCATTTT.

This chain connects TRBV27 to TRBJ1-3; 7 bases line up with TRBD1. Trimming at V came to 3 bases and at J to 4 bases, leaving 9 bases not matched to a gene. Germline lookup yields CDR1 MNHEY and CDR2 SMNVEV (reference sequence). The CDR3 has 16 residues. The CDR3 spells CASSFPGTDFGNTIYF. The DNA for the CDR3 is TGTGCCAGCAGTTTCCCCGGGACAGACTTCGGAAACACCATATATTTT.

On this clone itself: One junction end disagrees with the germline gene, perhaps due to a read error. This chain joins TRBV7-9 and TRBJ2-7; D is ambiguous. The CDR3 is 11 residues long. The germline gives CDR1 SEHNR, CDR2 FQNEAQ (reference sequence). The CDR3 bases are TGTTCCAGCAGCCTTAATTACGAGCAGTACTTC. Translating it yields CSSSLNYEQYF. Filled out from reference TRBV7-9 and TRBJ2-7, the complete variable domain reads DTGVSQNPRHKITKRGQNVTFRCDPISEHNRLYWYRQTLGQGPEFLTYFQNEAQLEKSRLLSDRFSAERPKGSFSTLEIQRTEQGDSAMYLCSSSLNYEQYFGPGTRLTVT.